This TCR beta chain was sequenced during a study of blood T cell repertoires in COVID-19. Study at large: Whether acute or convalescent, the COVID-19 samples came from the United States, Italy and Spain. PBMCs, B-cell-depleted T cells, or T cells were the source of the cDNA or gDNA that made up the material.

The CDR3 covers 14 residues. Trimming shortened V by 0 bases and J by 1 base, and 6 bases separated the two germline ends. Germline lookup yields CDR1 KGHSH and CDR2 LQKENI. The Seattle patients joined while their infection was active and were tracked longitudinally afterward. Per the original methods: Quantification of nucleated cells was approximated via reference gene primer amplification. Assay: immunoSEQ multiplex PCR; the TCRdb copy retains only in-frame clones and omits some. V, J and clone size derive from that table, while D and trimming were established from the DNA sequence. The top ten clones hold roughly 0.9% of a sample with some 520,000 clones, 85% to 90% of them seen once.

Sequencing was performed on peripheral blood. This chain joins TRBV18 and TRBJ1-1; D is unclear. This TCR came from a man aged 18-30 years with COVID-19, enrolled during active disease. The CDR3 loop is CASSPPVRNTEAFF. Here the CDR3 DNA reads TGTGCCAGCTCACCACCGGTCAGGAACACTGAAGCTTTCTTT.